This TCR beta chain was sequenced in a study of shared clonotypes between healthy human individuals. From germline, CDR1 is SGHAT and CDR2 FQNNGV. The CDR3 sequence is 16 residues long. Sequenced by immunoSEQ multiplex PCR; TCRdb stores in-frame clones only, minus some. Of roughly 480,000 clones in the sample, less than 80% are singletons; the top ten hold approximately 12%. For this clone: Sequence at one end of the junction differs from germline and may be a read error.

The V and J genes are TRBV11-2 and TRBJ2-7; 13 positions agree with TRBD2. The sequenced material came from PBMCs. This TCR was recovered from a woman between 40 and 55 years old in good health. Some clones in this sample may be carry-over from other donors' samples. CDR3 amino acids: CASSRTGTSGTYEQYF. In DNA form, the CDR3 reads TGTGCCAGCAGCAGAACCGGGACTAGCGGGACCTACGAACAGTACTTC.